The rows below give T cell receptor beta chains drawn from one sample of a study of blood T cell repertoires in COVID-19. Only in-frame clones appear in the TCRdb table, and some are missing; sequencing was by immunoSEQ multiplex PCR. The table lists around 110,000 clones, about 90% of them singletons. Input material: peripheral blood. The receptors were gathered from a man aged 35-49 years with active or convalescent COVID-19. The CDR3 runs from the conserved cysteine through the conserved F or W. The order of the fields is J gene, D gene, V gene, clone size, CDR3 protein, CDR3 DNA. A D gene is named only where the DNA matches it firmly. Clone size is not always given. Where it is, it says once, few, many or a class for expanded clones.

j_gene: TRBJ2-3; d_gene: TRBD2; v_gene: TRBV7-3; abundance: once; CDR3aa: CASSFSGLAGGTDTQYF; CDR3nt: TGTGCCAGCAGCTTCTCGGGACTAGCGGGAGGAACAGATACGCAGTATTTT
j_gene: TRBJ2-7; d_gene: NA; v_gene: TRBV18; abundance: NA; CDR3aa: CASSPGGMPEQYF; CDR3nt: TGTGCCAGCTCACCAGGCGGGATGCCCGAGCAGTACTTC
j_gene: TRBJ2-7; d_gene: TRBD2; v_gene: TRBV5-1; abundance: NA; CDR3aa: CASSKGLSLEQYF; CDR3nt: TGCGCCAGCAGCAAGGGACTATCCCTCGAGCAGTACTTC
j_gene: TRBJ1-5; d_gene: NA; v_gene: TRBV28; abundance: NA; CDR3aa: CASSLSNSNQPQHF; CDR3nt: TGTGCCAGCAGTTTAAGCAATAGCAATCAGCCCCAGCATTTT
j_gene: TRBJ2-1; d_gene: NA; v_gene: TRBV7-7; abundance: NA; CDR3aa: CASSSDGTGGQFF; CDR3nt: TGTGCCAGCAGCTCCGATGGTACAGGCGGGCAGTTCTTC
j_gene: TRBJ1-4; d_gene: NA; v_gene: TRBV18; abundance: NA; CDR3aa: CASSPQTPTNEKLFF; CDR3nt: TGTGCCAGCTCACCACAGACACCAACTAATGAAAAACTGTTTTTT
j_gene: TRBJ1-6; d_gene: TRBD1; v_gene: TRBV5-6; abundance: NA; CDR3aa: CASSFRDRTNSPLHF; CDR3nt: TGTGCCAGCAGCTTCCGGGACAGGACTAATTCACCCCTCCACTTT
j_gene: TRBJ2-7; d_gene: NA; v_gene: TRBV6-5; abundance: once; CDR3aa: CASQEGSGAFYEQYF; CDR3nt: TGTGCCAGCCAGGAAGGTAGCGGAGCCTTCTACGAGCAGTACTTC
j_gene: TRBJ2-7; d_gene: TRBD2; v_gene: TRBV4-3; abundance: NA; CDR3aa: CASSQGNSGTYEQYF; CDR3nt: TGCGCCAGCAGCCAGGGGAATAGCGGGACGTACGAGCAGTACTTC
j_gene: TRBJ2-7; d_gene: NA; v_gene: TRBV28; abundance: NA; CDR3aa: CASSFNRRTYEQYF; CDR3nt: TGTGCCAGCAGTTTCAATCGGAGGACCTACGAGCAGTACTTC
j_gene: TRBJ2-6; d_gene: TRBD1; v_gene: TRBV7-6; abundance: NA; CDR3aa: CASSLGTVAF; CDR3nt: TGTGCCAGCAGCCTTGGGACAGTGGCTTTC
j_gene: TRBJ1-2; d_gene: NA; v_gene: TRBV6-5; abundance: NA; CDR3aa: CASRDGHAPYGYTF; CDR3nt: TGTGCCAGCAGGGACGGACATGCCCCTTATGGCTACACCTTC
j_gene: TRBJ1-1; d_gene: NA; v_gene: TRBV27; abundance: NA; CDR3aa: CASSLRGTTEAFF; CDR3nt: TGTGCCAGCAGTTTAAGGGGGACCACTGAAGCTTTCTTT
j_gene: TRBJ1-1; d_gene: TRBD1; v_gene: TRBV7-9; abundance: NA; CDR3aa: CASSYGQGDTEAFF; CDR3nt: TGTGCCAGCAGTTACGGACAGGGGGACACTGAAGCTTTCTTT
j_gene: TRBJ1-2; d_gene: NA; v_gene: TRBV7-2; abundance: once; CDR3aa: CASSSMGGSYGYTF; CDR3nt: TGTGCCAGCAGCTCAATGGGGGGTTCCTATGGCTACACCTTC
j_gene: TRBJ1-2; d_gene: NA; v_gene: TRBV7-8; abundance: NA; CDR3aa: CASSLAATQNYGYTF; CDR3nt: TGTGCCAGCAGCTTAGCCGCGACACAGAACTATGGCTACACCTTC
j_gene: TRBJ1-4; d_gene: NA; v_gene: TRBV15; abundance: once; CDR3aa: CATSAQGTNEKLFF; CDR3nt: TGTGCCACCAGTGCTCAGGGAACTAATGAAAAACTGTTTTTT
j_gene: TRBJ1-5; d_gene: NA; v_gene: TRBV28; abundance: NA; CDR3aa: CASSLGRASNQPQHF; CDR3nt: TGTGCCAGCAGTTTAGGCAGGGCGAGCAATCAGCCCCAGCATTTT
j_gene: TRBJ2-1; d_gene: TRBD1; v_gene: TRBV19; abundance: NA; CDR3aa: CASSTRDRGLRDEQFF; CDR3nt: TGTGCCAGTAGTACTCGGGACAGGGGGCTTAGGGATGAGCAGTTCTTC
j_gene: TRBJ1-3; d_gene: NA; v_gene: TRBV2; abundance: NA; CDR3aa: CASSSQVSSGNTIYF; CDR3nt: TGTGCCAGCAGTTCACAGGTTAGCTCTGGAAACACCATATATTTT
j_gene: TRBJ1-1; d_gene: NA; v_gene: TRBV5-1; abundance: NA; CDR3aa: CASSLRRAGMNTEAFF; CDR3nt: TGCGCCAGCAGCTTGCGCAGGGCGGGAATGAACACTGAAGCTTTCTTT
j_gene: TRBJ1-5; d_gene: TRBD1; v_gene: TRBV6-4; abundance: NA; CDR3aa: CASSPQGGGQPQHF; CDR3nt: TGTGCCAGCAGCCCACAGGGGGGGGGACAGCCCCAGCATTTT
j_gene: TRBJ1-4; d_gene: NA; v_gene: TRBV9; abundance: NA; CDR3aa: CASSVAATNEKLFF; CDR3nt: TGTGCCAGCAGCGTAGCCGCAACTAATGAAAAACTGTTTTTT
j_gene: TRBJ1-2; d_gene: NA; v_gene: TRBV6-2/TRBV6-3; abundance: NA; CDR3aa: CASSYRPEYGYTF; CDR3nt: TGTGCCAGCAGTTACCGTCCTGAGTATGGCTACACCTTC
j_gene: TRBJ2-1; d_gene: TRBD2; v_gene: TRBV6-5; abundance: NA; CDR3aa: CASSYIGGGRGNEQFF; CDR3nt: TGTGCCAGCAGTTATATCGGGGGAGGGCGGGGCAATGAGCAGTTCTTC